This TCR beta chain emerged from a study of blood T cell repertoires in COVID-19. Study background: Whether acute or convalescent, the COVID-19 samples came from the United States, Italy and Spain. PBMCs, B-cell-depleted T cells, or T cells provided the cDNA or gDNA that made up the material.

Trimming took off 0 bases at V and 2 bases at J, with 24 bases between the two ends. The CDR3 extends over 19 amino acids. CDR1 is SGHRS and CDR2 is YFSETQ in the germline V gene. TCRdb's table, derived via immunoSEQ multiplex PCR, lists solely in-frame clones and lacks some. The repertoire holds around 130,000 clones, with about four fifths as singletons. This chain connects TRBV5-1 to TRBJ2-7; D is ambiguous. The receptor was isolated from a man in his sixties with acute or convalescent COVID-19. Sequenced input: peripheral blood. CDR3 sequence reads: CASSLAEQSWQPTPYEQYF. As DNA, the CDR3 is TGCGCCAGCAGCTTGGCCGAGCAAAGTTGGCAGCCGACTCCCTACGAGCAGTACTTC.